Presented here are 30 T cell receptor beta chains from one specimen sequenced in a study of blood T cells in healthy people across ages. A second about 7 to 12 cycle PCR used barcoded and J-beta primers. TCRdb re-called the 5' RACE reads with MiXCR, one entry per CDR3 protein. The table lists 650,000 to 700,000 distinct CDR3 sequences, about 51% of them singletons. Input material: blood. The receptors stem from a woman of 80 years or more in good health.

This clonotype was seen many times. The rearrangement uses TRBV20-1 and TRBJ1-2; TRBD1 matches at 8 bases. The CDR3 is 14 residues long. Losses at the gene ends were 5 bases for V and 2 bases for J; bases not matched to a gene: 7. The germline CDR1 and CDR2 sequences are DFQATT and SNEGSKA (reference sequence). The CDR3 bases are TGCAGTGCTCCGATAACAGGGGGGAACTATGGCTACACCTTC. This encodes CSAPITGGNYGYTF.

This chain connects TRBV5-4 to TRBJ2-3; D is perhaps TRBD1 or TRBD2 (6 bases each). The CDR3 is 18 amino acids. V was clipped by 1 base and J by 2 bases, with 20 bases between them. Germline CDR1 SGHNT, CDR2 YYREEE (reference sequence). Written as DNA, the CDR3 is TGTGCCAGCAGCTTGTATAGGGGGAGGACGGCCCCCACAGATACGCAGTATTTT. Its protein product is CASSLYRGRTAPTDTQYF. The full variable domain, with the rest looked up from reference TRBV5-4 and TRBJ2-3, is ETGVTQSPTHLIKTRGQQVTLRCSSQSGHNTVSWYQQALGQGPQFIFQYYREEENGRGNFPPRFSGLQFPNYSSELNVNALELDDSALYLCASSLYRGRTAPTDTQYFGPGTRLTVL.

This clonotype was counted at least ten times. The CDR3 spells CASSPDGRGYTF. In DNA form, the CDR3 reads TGTGCCAGCAGCCCAGACGGGCGTGGCTACACCTTC. The rearrangement uses TRBV7-9 and TRBJ1-2; no reliable D call. V was clipped by 5 bases and J by 7 bases, with 11 bases between them. The V gene's germline CDR1 is SEHNR and CDR2 FQNEAQ (reference sequence). This CDR3 comprises 12 residues.

For this clonotype: A read error may be the cause here, since a much bigger clone is one base away. The chain uses TRBV7-3 and TRBJ2-7; 9 bases are a match to TRBD2. This CDR3 contains 13 residues. After removal of 3 bases from V and 11 bases from J, the junction contained 8 bases not matched to a gene. In germline, CDR1 is SGHTA, CDR2 FQGTGA. The CDR3 DNA reads as TGTGCCAGCAGCTTTACACCCGGGACTAGCAAGTACTTC. As protein: CASSFTPGTSKYF.

Points on this clonotype: A single base separates this from a much larger clone, so it may be a read error. The V call is TRBV20-1, the J call TRBJ2-1, with a possible D match to TRBD1 (5 bases). The ends were cut back, 3 bases at V and 14 bases at J, with 14 bases in the middle. CDR1 DFQATT and CDR2 SNEGSKA come from the germline V gene (reference sequence). The CDR3 totals 11 residues. CDR3 sequence: CSARRQGSKFF. CDR3 coding DNA: TGCAGTGCTAGGCGGCAGGGAAGTAAGTTCTTC.

The chain links TRBV11-3 to TRBJ2-3; 8 nucleotides line up with TRBD2. Unmatched junction bases numbered 9, after V lost 0 bases and J lost 7 bases. CDR3 length: 16 amino acids. Germline V CDR1 and CDR2: SGHNT, YENEEA. CDR3 sequence reads: CASSLDHGSGTHTQYF. CDR3 DNA: TGTGCCAGCAGCTTAGATCATGGTAGCGGGACACATACGCAGTATTTT.

As for this clonotype: A read error is possible here, since a much larger clone lies one base away. The chain employs TRBV21-1 and TRBJ2-7; the table's D gene call, TRBD2, was not cross checked with the DNA. TRBV21-1 is tagged as a pseudogene. The CDR3 contains 15 residues. The CDR3 region is CASSKDPAGEHEQYF. In DNA form, the CDR3 reads TGTGCCAGCAGCAAAGATCCAGCGGGAGAACATGAGCAGTACTTC.

V and J are TRBV9 and TRBJ2-2; D gene unclear. V was pared by 7 bases and J by 3 bases, with 13 bases between. The CDR3 length is 14 residues. Germline assignment: CDR1 SGDLS and CDR2 YYNGEE. This CDR3 reads CASRNLHDTGELFF. The CDR3 DNA follows: TGTGCCAGCCGGAACCTACACGACACCGGGGAGCTGTTTTTT. The complete variable domain, with remaining parts taken from reference TRBV9 and TRBJ2-2, reads DSGVTQTPKHLITATGQRVTLRCSPRSGDLSVYWYQQSLDQGLQFLIQYYNGEERAKGNILERFSAQQFPDLHSELNLSSLELGDSALYFCASRNLHDTGELFFGEGSRLTVL.

This chain uses TRBV29-1 with TRBJ2-5; 12 bases agree with TRBD2. Per the germline V gene, CDR1 is SQVTM and CDR2 is ANQGSEA. V was clipped by 6 bases and J by 3 bases; unmatched bases: 2. The CDR3 consists of 13 residues. CDR3 DNA sequence: TGCAGCGTGCGACTAGCGGGAGAAGAGACCCAGTACTTC. It encodes CSVRLAGEETQYF.

Comment on this clonotype: This sequence may be a read error, since a much larger clone differs from it by one base. J is TRBJ2-6 and V is TRBV5-1; 9 nucleotides agree with TRBD1. The CDR3 sequence is 17 residues long. From germline, CDR1 is SGHRS and CDR2 YFSETQ. In nucleotides, the CDR3 is TGCGCCAGCAGCTTGCGGACAGGGGTATCTGGGGCCAACGTCCTGAATTTC. Residues: CASSLRTGVSGANVLNF. Filled out from reference TRBV5-1 and TRBJ2-6, the complete variable domain reads KAGVTQTPRYLIKTRGQQVTLSCSPISGHRSVSWYQQTPGQGLQFLFEYFSETQRNKGNFPGRFSGRQFSNSRSEMNVSTLELGDSALYLCASSLRTGVSGANVLNFGAGSRLTVL.

This clonotype was seen a few times. In DNA, the CDR3 is TGTGCCAGCAGTTTCAAAGTTGACACTGAAGCTTTCTTT. Encoded protein: CASSFKVDTEAFF. V and J are TRBV12-3 or TRBV12-4 and TRBJ1-1; D is undetermined. The ends were cut back, 3 bases at V and 3 bases at J, with 8 bases in the middle. The CDR3 contains 13 residues.

This chain joins TRBV12-3 or TRBV12-4 and TRBJ1-2; TRBD1 matches 7 bases. V shed 4 bases, J shed 3 bases, and the junction held 5 bases outside the gene matches. The CDR3 is made up of 14 amino acids. DNA of the CDR3: TGTGCCAGCAGTTCGACAGGGAAGTACTATGGCTACACCTTC. Translation: CASSSTGKYYGYTF.

The rearrangement joins TRBV29-1 to TRBJ2-2; 8 positions agree with TRBD1. V trimming: 6 bases; J trimming: 0 bases; junction bases outside the gene matches: 6. The CDR3 length is 15 residues. Germline CDR1 SQVTM, CDR2 ANQGSEA. The CDR3 DNA reads as TGCAGCGTGGAGACAGGGGCGGCGAACACCGGGGAGCTGTTTTTT. It specifies CSVETGAANTGELFF.

A few counts support this clonotype. The chain joins TRBV7-2 to TRBJ1-5, with a weak D call TRBD1 (5 bases). The length of the CDR3 is 14 residues. Germline V gene lookup returns CDR1 SGHTA and CDR2 FQGNSA. V lost 5 bases and J 5 bases, leaving 13 bases between the germline ends. CDR3 loop: CASSLRDPYQPQHF. As DNA, the CDR3 is TGTGCCAGCAGCCTCAGGGACCCCTATCAGCCCCAGCATTTT.

The V call is TRBV27, the J call TRBJ2-7, with D possibly being TRBD1 (5 bases). The J call is doubtful: the DNA matches TRBJ2-5 better. This CDR3 is built from 13 residues. Germline loops: CDR1 MNHEY, CDR2 SMNVEV (reference sequence). CDR3 in DNA: TGTGCCAGCAGTTTACAGGGTTTTGCGACCCAGTACTTC. This gives the protein CASSLQGFATQYF.

On this clonotype: A junction boundary mismatches the germline segment, possibly from a read error. The genes are TRBV12-3 or TRBV12-4 and TRBJ1-2, with 8 positions matching TRBD1. The CDR3 is 14 amino acids. In nucleotides, the CDR3 is TGTGTCAGCAGCGGACAGGGCACAAACTATGGCTACACCTTC. Its translation: CVSSGQGTNYGYTF.

As to this clonotype: A read error may explain this, as a much larger clone is one base away. The chain employs TRBV18 and TRBJ2-1; 14 bases agree with TRBD2. This CDR3 comprises 19 residues. After removal of 3 bases from V and 8 bases from J, the junction contained 15 bases not matched to a gene. The V gene's germline CDR1 is KGHSH and CDR2 LQKENI. The CDR3 coding sequence is TGTGCCAGCTCACCTACCCGACTAGCGGGAGGGATAGGCGCGGATGAGCAGTTCTTC. It yields the protein CASSPTRLAGGIGADEQFF.

The genes are TRBV6-6 and TRBJ2-7; D not resolved. V lost 4 bases and J 7 bases, leaving 11 bases between the germline ends. The germline V gene has CDR1 MNHNY and CDR2 SVGAGI (reference sequence). The CDR3 length is 12 residues. The CDR3 region has the DNA TGTGCCAGCAGTTTTCCGTCCGCGGAGCAGTACTTC. Amino acid sequence: CASSFPSAEQYF.

J is TRBJ1-2 and V is TRBV7-2; D is ambiguous. The CDR3 covers 17 residues. Looked up from germline, CDR1 is SGHTA and CDR2 is FQGNSA. V was pared by 5 bases and J by 1 base, with 20 bases between. The chain's CDR3 is CASSRGMWTEDNYGYTF. CDR3 in DNA: TGTGCCAGCAGCCGAGGGATGTGGACCGAAGATAACTATGGCTACACCTTC.

This clonotype has a count of ten or more. V is TRBV11-2 and J is TRBJ2-4; D is perhaps TRBD2 (5 bases). Germline V gives CDR1 SGHAT, CDR2 FQNNGV. V lost 4 bases and J lost 0, with 13 bases in between. CDR3 length: 16 amino acids. The CDR3 DNA reads as TGTGCCAGCAGCTCCCGGGGTGCCGGAGCCAAAAACATTCAGTACTTC. This sequence encodes CASSSRGAGAKNIQYF.

The chain has TRBV7-3 and TRBJ2-1; TRBD2 might be the D (5 bases). Germline V gene data show CDR1 as SGHTA and CDR2 as FQGTGA. CDR3 length: 16 amino acids. V lost 0 bases, J lost 5 bases, and 14 bases lay in between. The CDR3 is CASSLTGGRTDNEQFF. As DNA, the CDR3 is TGTGCCAGCAGCTTAACAGGTGGCAGGACTGACAATGAGCAGTTCTTC.

This clonotype has a count of ten or more. The genes are TRBV5-1 and TRBJ2-3, with TRBD2 matching over 11 bases. V lost 4 bases and J lost 4; bases outside the gene matches: 5. Germline lookup yields CDR1 SGHRS and CDR2 YFSETQ. The CDR3 is made up of 15 amino acids. The CDR3 DNA reads as TGCGCCAGCAGCACACTAGCGGGGGTGGCAGATACGCAGTATTTT. Amino acids: CASSTLAGVADTQYF. Drawing the rest from reference TRBV5-1 and TRBJ2-3, the complete variable domain is KAGVTQTPRYLIKTRGQQVTLSCSPISGHRSVSWYQQTPGQGLQFLFEYFSETQRNKGNFPGRFSGRQFSNSRSEMNVSTLELGDSALYLCASSTLAGVADTQYFGPGTRLTVL.

The chain recombines TRBV19 with TRBJ1-5; tentatively, D is TRBD1 (5 bases). Germline V CDR1 and CDR2: LNHDA, SQIVND (reference sequence). V dropped 11 bases and J dropped 4 bases, with 9 bases sitting between them. This CDR3 region has 11 residues. CDR3 protein: CAPQGNQPQHF. The CDR3 DNA sequence: TGTGCCCCGCAGGGTAATCAGCCCCAGCATTTT. The full variable domain, in which reference TRBV19 and TRBJ1-5 provide the parts outside the CDR3, is DGGITQSPKYLFRKEGQNVTLSCEQNLNHDAMYWYRQDPGQGLRLIYYSQIVNDFQKGDIAEGYSVSREKKESFPLTVTSAQKNPTAFYLCAPQGNQPQHFGDGTRLSIL.

The gene calls are TRBV27 and TRBJ1-3, with D unclear. V lost 6 bases and J lost 0, with 9 bases in between. This CDR3 spans 14 amino acids. In germline, CDR1 is MNHEY, CDR2 SMNVEV (reference sequence). CDR3 sequence: CASRQLSSGNTIYF. The CDR3 nucleotides read TGTGCCAGCAGACAACTCTCCTCTGGAAACACCATATATTTT.

The J gene is TRBJ2-6, the V gene TRBV20-1; D remains ambiguous. Trimming stripped 0 bases from V and 0 bases from J, with 6 bases between. The length of the CDR3 is 15 residues. Germline loops: CDR1 DFQATT, CDR2 SNEGSKA (reference sequence). CDR3 nucleotide sequence: TGCAGTGCTAGAGAAACGGGCTCTGGGGCCAACGTCCTGACTTTC. Translation: CSARETGSGANVLTF.

Turning to this clonotype: It may be a read error: a sequence one base away is much more abundant. CDR3 region: CASSQDQTYNEQFF. As DNA, the CDR3 is TGCGCCAGCAGCCAGGACCAGACCTACAATGAGCAGTTCTTC. The J gene is TRBJ2-1, the V gene TRBV4-1, with D uncertain. Germline-derived CDR1 and CDR2 are MGHRA and YSYEKL. The V and J ends lost 3 bases and 2 bases respectively, with 8 bases between them. The CDR3 spans 14 residues.

The J gene is TRBJ2-1, the V gene TRBV2, with no clear D. The V and J ends lost 3 bases and 2 bases respectively, with 14 bases between them. CDR3 length: 16 amino acids. Germline V gene lookup returns CDR1 SNHLY and CDR2 FYNNEI. CDR3 bases: TGTGCCAGCAGTGAGGGTATCATCCTCGCCTACAATGAGCAGTTCTTC. Translation gives CASSEGIILAYNEQFF. Full variable domain (rest looked up from reference TRBV2 and TRBJ2-1): EPEVTQTPSHQVTQMGQEVILRCVPISNHLYFYWYRQILGQKVEFLVSFYNNEISEKSEIFDDQFSVERPDGSNFTLKIRSTKLEDSAMYFCASSEGIILAYNEQFFGPGTRLTVL.

The CDR3 loop reads CASSPTAGGYQETQYF. As DNA, the CDR3 is TGTGCCAGCAGCCCGACCGCGGGCGGGTACCAAGAGACCCAGTACTTC. The genes are TRBV4-2 and TRBJ2-5; tentatively, D is TRBD2 (5 bases). V lost 4 bases and J 0 bases, leaving 15 bases between the germline ends. In germline, CDR1 is LGHNA, CDR2 YNFKEQ. CDR3 size: 16 residues.

The J gene is TRBJ2-5, the V gene TRBV29-1; D not resolved. The ends were cut back, 7 bases at V and 1 base at J, with 10 bases in the middle. Germline V gene sequence: CDR1 SQVTM, CDR2 ANQGSEA. The CDR3 has 12 residues. CDR3 amino acids: CSGGVFQETQYF. The CDR3 nucleotides are TGCAGCGGCGGTGTCTTCCAAGAGACCCAGTACTTC.

The chain couples TRBV7-2 to TRBJ1-2; TRBD1 aligns across 7 bases. Germline V gene lookup returns CDR1 SGHTA and CDR2 FQGNSA. CDR3 length equals 14 residues. V lost 5 bases, J lost 3 bases, and 6 bases stayed unmatched. The CDR3 coding sequence is TGTGCCAGCAGCCCCAGGGGACAGTACTATGGCTACACCTTC. Translated, it gives CASSPRGQYYGYTF.